Included here is one T cell receptor (beta chain) sequence, with context. These data are taken from a study of blood T cell repertoires in COVID-19. Produced via immunoSEQ multiplex PCR; TCRdb's table is partial and in-frame only. The data contain more than 250,000 clones, 86% of them singletons. The study assigned cohorts using participant-reported clinical history. In Cohort 3, a recovered donor had either two negative PCRs, clearance, or symptom resolution. Germline V gives CDR1 LNHDA, CDR2 SQIVND (reference sequence). The CDR3 is 15 amino acids. V was clipped by 5 bases and J by 7 bases; unmatched bases: 7.

Sequencing was carried out using PBMCs or T cells enriched from blood (not recorded which). This clonotype originated in a young woman who had recovered from COVID-19. The gene calls are TRBV19 and TRBJ2-5; 13 bases are shared with TRBD2. In nucleotides, the CDR3 is TGTGCCAGTAGTTACGGACTAGCGGGAGTTGGGACCCAGTACTTC. Encoded protein: CASSYGLAGVGTQYF.